This T cell receptor beta chain was captured in a study of memory CD4+ T cells and cytomegalovirus serostatus. Study context: This sample comes from healthy Belgian adults, fewer than ten CMV seropositive, approximately 22 seronegative. General study points: About 40% of the roughly 150 known CMV-associated TCRbeta sequences appeared in CD4+ memory. Repertoires predicted CMV serostatus with median bootstrapped AUC of approximately 0.95.

A note on this clone: Its antigen is still unknown.

Sequencing used immunoSEQ multiplex PCR; TCRdb keeps in-frame clones, though not all of them. The sample has about 57,000 clones; over 75% are singletons. Germline values: CDR1 SEHNR, CDR2 FQNEAQ (reference sequence). The V gene lost 1 base and the J gene lost 3 bases, with 1 base spanning the gap. This CDR3 has 12 amino acids. The sort gate was single viable CD3+CD4+CD8-CD45RO+ cells for memory CD4+ T cells. The chain employs TRBV7-9 and TRBJ1-5, with unresolved D. Sequenced sample: memory CD4+ T cells from blood. The sequence came from an adult in good health and CMV-seronegative. CDR3 amino acids: CASSLDNQPQHF. Written as DNA, the CDR3 is TGTGCCAGCAGCTTAGACAATCAGCCCCAGCATTTT.